This T cell receptor beta chain is from a study of post-analysis software for immune sequencing data. Notes on the study in general: The study found significantly lower normalized Chao1 diversity in multiple sclerosis patients than in controls. TRBV segments more frequent in patients than in controls numbered several and included TRBV5-6, TRBV5-1 and TRBV20-1.

V lost 4 bases and J lost 2; bases outside the gene matches: 4. CDR1 and CDR2 from the germline V gene are SGHNT and YYREEE (reference sequence). The CDR3 totals 16 residues. Built from TCR beta cDNA, the libraries had unique molecular identifiers in them. TCRdb analysed the PCR reads with MiXCR anew, one entry per CDR3 protein. The data hold about 820,000 distinct CDR3 sequences, with around 50% observed a single time. For this clonotype: Its antigen is not known.

This TCR came from a girl aged 5 to 17 with multiple sclerosis. Sequenced sample: blood. The V gene is TRBV5-4, the J gene TRBJ2-4; TRBD1 agrees at 12 bases. The CDR3 DNA sequence: TGTGCCAGCAGCCCGGGACAGGGGGCTTCCAAAAACATTCAGTACTTC. Translation gives CASSPGQGASKNIQYF.